This paragraph reports one T cell receptor (beta chain). Participants' reported clinical history set cohort assignment. The data originate from a study of blood T cell repertoires in COVID-19. This CDR3 is built from 14 residues. Germline V gives CDR1 MGHDK, CDR2 SYGVNS. Trimming cost V 3 bases and J 1 base, with 9 bases left between them. Using immunoSEQ multiplex PCR, the repertoire was profiled, and TCRdb retains in-frame clones only, with some absent. The sample lists fewer than 250,000 clones, about four fifths occurring once. This TCR was recovered from a woman in her 30s who had recovered from COVID-19. Sequencing input: PBMCs or T cells enriched from blood (not recorded which). The gene calls are TRBV25-1 and TRBJ1-1, with D possibly being TRBD1 (6 bases). The CDR3 loop reads CASSDHRENTEAFF. CDR3 DNA: TGTGCCAGCAGTGATCACAGGGAGAACACTGAAGCTTTCTTT.